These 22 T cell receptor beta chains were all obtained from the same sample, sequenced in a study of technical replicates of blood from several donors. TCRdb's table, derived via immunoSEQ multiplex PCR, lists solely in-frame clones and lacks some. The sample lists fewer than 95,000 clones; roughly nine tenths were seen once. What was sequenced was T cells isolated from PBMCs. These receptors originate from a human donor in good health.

The CDR3: CASSFPPGLAEFSYEQYF. The CDR3 bases are TGTGCCAGCAGTTTCCCCCCCGGACTAGCGGAGTTCTCCTACGAGCAGTACTTC. The V call is TRBV28, the J call TRBJ2-7; 10 nucleotides match TRBD2. V gave up 3 bases and J gave up 0 bases; unmatched junction bases: 11. Germline V lookup: CDR1 MDHEN, CDR2 SYDVKM. The CDR3 is 18 residues long.

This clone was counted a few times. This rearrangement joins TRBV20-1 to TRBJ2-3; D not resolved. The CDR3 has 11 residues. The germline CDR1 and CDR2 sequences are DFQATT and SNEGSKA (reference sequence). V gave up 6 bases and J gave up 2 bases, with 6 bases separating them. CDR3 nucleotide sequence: TGCAGTGCCCCCTTCACAGATACGCAGTATTTT. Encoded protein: CSAPFTDTQYF.

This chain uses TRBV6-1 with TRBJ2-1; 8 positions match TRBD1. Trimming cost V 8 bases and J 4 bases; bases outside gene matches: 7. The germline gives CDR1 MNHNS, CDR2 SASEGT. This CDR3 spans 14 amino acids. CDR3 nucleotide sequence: TGTGCCAGCTGCAGGGGGCCGGAATACAATGAGCAGTTCTTC. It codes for CASCRGPEYNEQFF.

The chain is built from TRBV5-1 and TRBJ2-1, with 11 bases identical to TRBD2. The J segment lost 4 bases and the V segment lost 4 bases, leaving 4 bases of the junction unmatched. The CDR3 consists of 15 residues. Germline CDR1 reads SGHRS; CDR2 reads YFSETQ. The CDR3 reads CASSAGLAEYNEQFF. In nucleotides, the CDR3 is TGCGCCAGCAGCGCGGGACTAGCGGAGTACAATGAGCAGTTCTTC.

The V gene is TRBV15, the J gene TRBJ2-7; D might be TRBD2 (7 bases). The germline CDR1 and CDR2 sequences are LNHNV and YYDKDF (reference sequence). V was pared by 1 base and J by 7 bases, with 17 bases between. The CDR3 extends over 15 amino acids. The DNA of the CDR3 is TGTGCCACCAGCAGAGTGGGGGGGCCCTCGCGTGAGCAGTACTTC. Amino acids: CATSRVGGPSREQYF.

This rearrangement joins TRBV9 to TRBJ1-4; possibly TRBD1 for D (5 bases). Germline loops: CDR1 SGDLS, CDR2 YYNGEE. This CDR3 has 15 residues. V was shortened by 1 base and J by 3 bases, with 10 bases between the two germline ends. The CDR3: CASSVWEGSNEKLFF. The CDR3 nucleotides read TGTGCCAGCAGCGTATGGGAGGGGTCTAATGAAAAACTGTTTTTT. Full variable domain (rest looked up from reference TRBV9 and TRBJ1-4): DSGVTQTPKHLITATGQRVTLRCSPRSGDLSVYWYQQSLDQGLQFLIQYYNGEERAKGNILERFSAQQFPDLHSELNLSSLELGDSALYFCASSVWEGSNEKLFFGSGTQLSVL.

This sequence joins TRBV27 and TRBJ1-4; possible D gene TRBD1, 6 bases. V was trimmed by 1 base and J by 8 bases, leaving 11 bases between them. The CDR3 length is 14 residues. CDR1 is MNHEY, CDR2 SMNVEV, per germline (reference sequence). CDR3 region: CASSLYPGEEKLFF. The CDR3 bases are TGTGCCAGCAGTTTATACCCAGGGGAGGAAAAACTGTTTTTT.

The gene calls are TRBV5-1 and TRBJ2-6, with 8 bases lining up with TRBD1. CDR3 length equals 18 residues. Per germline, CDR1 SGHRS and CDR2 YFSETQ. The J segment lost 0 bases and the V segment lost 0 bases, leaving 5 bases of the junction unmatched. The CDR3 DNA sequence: TGCGCCAGCAGCTTGGCCGGACAGGGAGGCTCTGGGGCCAACGTCCTGACTTTC. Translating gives CASSLAGQGGSGANVLTF. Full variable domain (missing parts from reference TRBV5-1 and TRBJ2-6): KAGVTQTPRYLIKTRGQQVTLSCSPISGHRSVSWYQQTPGQGLQFLFEYFSETQRNKGNFPGRFSGRQFSNSRSEMNVSTLELGDSALYLCASSLAGQGGSGANVLTFGAGSRLTVL.

The CDR3 reads CASSPVRSSGINPNTGELFF. The CDR3 region has the DNA TGTGCCAGCAGCCCCGTTCGGTCTAGCGGGATTAACCCCAACACCGGGGAGCTGTTTTTT. V and J are TRBV14 and TRBJ2-2; TRBD2 aligns across 9 bases. Germline CDR1 SGHDN, CDR2 FVKESK. The CDR3 is 20 amino acids. Unmatched junction bases numbered 17, after V lost 4 bases and J lost 2 bases.

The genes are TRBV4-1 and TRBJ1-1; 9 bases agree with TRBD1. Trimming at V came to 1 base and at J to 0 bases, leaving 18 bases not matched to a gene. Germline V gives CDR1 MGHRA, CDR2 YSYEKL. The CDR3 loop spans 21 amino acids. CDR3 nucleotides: TGCGCCAGCAGCCAAGTGCTAGTCTTTGGGACAGGGCCTTCCATGAACACTGAAGCTTTCTTT. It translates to CASSQVLVFGTGPSMNTEAFF.

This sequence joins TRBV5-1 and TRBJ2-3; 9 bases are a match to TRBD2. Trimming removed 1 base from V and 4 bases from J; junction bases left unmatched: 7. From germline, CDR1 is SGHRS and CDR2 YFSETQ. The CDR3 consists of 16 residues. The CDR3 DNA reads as TGCGCCAGCAGCTTGTGGGGGCTAGCGGGACCAGATACGCAGTATTTT. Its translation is CASSLWGLAGPDTQYF.

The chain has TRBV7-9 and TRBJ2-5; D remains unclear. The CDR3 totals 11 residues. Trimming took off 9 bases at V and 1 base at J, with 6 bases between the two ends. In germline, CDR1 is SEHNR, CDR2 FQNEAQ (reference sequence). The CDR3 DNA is TGTGCCAGTACGGTCCAAGAGACCCAGTACTTC. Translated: CASTVQETQYF.

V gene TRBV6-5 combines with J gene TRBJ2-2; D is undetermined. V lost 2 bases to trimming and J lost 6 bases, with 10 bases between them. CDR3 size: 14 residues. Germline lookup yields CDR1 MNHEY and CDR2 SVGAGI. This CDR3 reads CASSYTLAAGELFF. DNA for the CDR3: TGTGCCAGCAGTTACACCTTAGCAGCCGGGGAGCTGTTTTTT.

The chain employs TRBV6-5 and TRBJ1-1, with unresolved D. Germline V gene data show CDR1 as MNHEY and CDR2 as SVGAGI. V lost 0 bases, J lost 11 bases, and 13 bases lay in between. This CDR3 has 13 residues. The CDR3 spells CASSYSIGTGAFF. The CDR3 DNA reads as TGTGCCAGCAGTTACTCGATCGGAACGGGGGCTTTCTTT.

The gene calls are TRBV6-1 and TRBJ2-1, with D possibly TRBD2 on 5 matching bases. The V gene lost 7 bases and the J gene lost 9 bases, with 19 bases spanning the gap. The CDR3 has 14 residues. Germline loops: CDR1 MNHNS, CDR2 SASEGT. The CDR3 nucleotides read TGTGCCAGCACAACACAAGCAGGAGGAGGTGAGCAGTTCTTC. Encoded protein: CASTTQAGGGEQFF.

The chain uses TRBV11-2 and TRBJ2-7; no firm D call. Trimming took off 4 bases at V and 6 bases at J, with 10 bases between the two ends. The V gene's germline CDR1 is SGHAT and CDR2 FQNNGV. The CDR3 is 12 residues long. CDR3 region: CASSSTVREQYF. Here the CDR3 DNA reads TGTGCCAGCAGCTCAACAGTGCGCGAGCAGTACTTC.

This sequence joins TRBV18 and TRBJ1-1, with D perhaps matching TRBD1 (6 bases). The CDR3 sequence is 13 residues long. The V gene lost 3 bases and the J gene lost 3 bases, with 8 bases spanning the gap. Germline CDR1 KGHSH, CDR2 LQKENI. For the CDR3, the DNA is TGTGCCAGCTCACCTAGACAGGACACTGAAGCTTTCTTT. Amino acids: CASSPRQDTEAFF.

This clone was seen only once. This CDR3 reads CASSESATNEKLFF. The DNA for the CDR3 is TGTGCCAGCAGTGAATCAGCAACTAATGAAAAACTGTTTTTT. The chain couples TRBV6-1 to TRBJ1-4; the D is unclear. The germline V gene encodes CDR1 MNHNS and CDR2 SASEGT. The CDR3 sequence is 14 residues long. Deletions cut 2 bases from V and 0 bases from J, with 4 bases between.

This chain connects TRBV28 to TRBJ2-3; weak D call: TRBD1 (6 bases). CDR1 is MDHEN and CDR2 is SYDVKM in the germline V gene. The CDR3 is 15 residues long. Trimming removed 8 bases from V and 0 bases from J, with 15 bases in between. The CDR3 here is CASSLDDRSTDTQYF. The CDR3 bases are TGTGCCAGCTCTCTTGACGACAGGAGCACAGATACGCAGTATTTT. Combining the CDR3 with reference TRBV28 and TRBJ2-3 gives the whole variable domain DVKVTQSSRYLVKRTGEKVFLECVQDMDHENMFWYRQDPGLGLRLIYFSYDVKMKEKGDIPEGYSVSREKKERFSLILESASTNQTSMYLCASSLDDRSTDTQYFGPGTRLTVL.

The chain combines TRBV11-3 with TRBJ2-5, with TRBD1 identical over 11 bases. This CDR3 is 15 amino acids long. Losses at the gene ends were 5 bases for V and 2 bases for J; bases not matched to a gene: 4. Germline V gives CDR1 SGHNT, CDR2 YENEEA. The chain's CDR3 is CASSPGTGGQETQYF. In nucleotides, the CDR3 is TGTGCCAGCAGCCCCGGGACAGGGGGACAAGAGACCCAGTACTTC.

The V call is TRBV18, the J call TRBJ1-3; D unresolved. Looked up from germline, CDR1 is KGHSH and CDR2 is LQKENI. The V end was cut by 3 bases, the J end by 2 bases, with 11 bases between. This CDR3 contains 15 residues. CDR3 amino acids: CASSPSGIPGNTIYF. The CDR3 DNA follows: TGTGCCAGCTCACCTTCGGGGATCCCTGGAAACACCATATATTTT.

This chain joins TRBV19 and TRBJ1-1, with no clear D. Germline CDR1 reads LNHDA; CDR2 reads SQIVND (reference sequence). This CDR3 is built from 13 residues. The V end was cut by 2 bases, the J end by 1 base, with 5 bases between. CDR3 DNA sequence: TGTGCCAGTAGTATATCAGAGAACACTGAAGCTTTCTTT. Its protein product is CASSISENTEAFF.